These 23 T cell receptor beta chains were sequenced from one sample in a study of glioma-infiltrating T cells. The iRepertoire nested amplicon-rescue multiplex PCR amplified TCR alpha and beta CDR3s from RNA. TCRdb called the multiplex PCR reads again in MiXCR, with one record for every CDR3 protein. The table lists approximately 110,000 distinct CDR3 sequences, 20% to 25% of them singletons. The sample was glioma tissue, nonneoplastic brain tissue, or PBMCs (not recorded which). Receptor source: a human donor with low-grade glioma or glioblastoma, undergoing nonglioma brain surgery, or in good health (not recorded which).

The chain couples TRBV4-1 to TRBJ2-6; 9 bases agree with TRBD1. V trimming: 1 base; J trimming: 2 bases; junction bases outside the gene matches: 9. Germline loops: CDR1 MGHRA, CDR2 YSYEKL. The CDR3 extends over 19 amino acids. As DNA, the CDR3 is TGCGCCAGCAGCCAAGCCCCGGGACAGGGCCCGACTGGGGCCAACGTCCTGACTTTC. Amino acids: CASSQAPGQGPTGANVLTF.

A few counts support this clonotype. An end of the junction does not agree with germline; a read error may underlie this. The CDR3 loop is CATRDSTQLMRGNNEQFF. CDR3 DNA sequence: TGTGCCACCAGGGATTCCACCCAATTAATGCGGGGGAACAATGAGCAGTTCTTC. The V call is TRBV24-1, the J call TRBJ2-1; 7 bases are a match to TRBD2. This CDR3 spans 18 amino acids. The germline gives CDR1 KGHDR, CDR2 SFDVKD.

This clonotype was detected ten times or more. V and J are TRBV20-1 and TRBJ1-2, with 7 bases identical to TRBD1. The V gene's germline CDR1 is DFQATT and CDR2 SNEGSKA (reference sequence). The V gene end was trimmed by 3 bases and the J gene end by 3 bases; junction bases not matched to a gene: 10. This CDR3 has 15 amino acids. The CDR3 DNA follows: TGCAGTGCTAGTTTGACAGGGATTATCGACTATGGCTACACCTTC. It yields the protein CSASLTGIIDYGYTF.

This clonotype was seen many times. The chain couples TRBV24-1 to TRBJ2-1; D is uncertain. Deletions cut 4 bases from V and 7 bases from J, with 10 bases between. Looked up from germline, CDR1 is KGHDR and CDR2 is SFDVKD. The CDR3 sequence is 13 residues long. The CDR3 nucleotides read TGTGCCACCAGTGACCCGAATCTGAATGAGCAGTTCTTC. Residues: CATSDPNLNEQFF.

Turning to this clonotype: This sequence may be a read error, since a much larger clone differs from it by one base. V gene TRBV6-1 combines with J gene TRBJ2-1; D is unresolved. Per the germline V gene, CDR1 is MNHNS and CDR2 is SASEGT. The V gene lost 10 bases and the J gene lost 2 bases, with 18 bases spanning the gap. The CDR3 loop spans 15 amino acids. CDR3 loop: CATSWARATYNEQFF. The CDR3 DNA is TGTGCCACCAGCTGGGCGCGTGCGACCTACAATGAGCAGTTCTTC.

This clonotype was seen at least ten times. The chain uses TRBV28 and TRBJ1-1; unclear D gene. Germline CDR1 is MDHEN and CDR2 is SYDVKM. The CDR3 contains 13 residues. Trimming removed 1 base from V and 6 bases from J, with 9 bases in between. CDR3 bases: TGTGCCAGCAGTTTATCGTGGGGTGCTGAAGCTTTCTTT. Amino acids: CASSLSWGAEAFF.

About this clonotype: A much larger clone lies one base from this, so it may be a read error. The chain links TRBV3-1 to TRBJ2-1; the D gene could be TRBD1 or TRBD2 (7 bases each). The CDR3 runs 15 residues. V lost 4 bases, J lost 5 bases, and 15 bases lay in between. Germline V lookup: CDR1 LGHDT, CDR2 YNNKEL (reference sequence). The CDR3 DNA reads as TGTGCCAGCAGCCGACAGGGAGGGTCCAACAATGAGCAGTTCTTC. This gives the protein CASSRQGGSNNEQFF.

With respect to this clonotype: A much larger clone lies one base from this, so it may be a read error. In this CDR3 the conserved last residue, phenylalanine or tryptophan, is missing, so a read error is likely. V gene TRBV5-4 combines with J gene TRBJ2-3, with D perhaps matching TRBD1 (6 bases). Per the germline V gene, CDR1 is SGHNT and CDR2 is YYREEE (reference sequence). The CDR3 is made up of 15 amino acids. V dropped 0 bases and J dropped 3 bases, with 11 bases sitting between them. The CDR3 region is CASSLAAGVTDTQYI. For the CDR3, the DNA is TGTGCCAGCAGCTTGGCGGCAGGGGTTACAGATACGCAGTATATT.

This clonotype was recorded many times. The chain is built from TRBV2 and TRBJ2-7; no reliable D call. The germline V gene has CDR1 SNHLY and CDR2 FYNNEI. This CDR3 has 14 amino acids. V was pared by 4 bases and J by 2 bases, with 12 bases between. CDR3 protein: CASSGRLITYEQYF. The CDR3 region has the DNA TGTGCCAGCAGTGGGCGGTTAATAACCTACGAGCAGTACTTC.

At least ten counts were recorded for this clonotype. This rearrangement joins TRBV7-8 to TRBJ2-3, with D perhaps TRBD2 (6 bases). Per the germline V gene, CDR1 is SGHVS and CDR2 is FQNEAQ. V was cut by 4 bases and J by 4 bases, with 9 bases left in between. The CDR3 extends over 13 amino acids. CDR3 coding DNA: TGTGCCAGCAGCTCGGGGGTCTCAGATACGCAGTATTTT. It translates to CASSSGVSDTQYF.

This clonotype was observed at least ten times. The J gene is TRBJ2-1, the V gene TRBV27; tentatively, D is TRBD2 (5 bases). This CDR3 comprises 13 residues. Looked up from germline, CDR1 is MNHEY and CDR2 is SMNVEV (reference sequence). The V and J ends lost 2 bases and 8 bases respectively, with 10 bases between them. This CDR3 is CASSLGSSHEQFF. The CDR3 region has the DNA TGTGCCAGCAGTTTAGGGAGCTCCCATGAGCAGTTCTTC.

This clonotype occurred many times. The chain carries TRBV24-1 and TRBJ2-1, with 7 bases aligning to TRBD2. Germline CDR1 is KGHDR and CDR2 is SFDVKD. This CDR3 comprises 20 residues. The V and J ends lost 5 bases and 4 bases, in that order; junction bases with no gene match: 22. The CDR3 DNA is TGTGCCACCAGTGCCCTGCCCGTGGGACCAAAGCTAGCGGATTACAATGAGCAGTTCTTC. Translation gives CATSALPVGPKLADYNEQFF.

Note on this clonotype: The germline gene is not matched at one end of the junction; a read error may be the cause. CDR3 sequence: CVSSLGEQFF. For the CDR3, the DNA is TGTGTCAGCAGCTTAGGTGAGCAGTTCTTC. The chain recombines TRBV11-2 with TRBJ2-1, with D unclear. Germline CDR1 is SGHAT and CDR2 is FQNNGV. There are 10 residues in the CDR3.

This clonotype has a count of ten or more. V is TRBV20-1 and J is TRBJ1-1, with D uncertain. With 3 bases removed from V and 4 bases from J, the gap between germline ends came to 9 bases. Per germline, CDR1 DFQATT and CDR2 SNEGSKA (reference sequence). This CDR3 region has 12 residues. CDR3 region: CSASNGRTEAFF. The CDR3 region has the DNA TGCAGTGCTAGTAACGGCCGCACTGAAGCTTTCTTT.

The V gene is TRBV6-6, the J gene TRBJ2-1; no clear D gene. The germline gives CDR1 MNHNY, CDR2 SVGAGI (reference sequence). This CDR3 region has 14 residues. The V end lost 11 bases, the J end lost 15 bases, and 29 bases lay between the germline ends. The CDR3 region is CARRALARSPAPFF. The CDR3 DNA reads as TGTGCCCGCCGCGCCCTCGCCCGTTCCCCTGCGCCGTTCTTC.

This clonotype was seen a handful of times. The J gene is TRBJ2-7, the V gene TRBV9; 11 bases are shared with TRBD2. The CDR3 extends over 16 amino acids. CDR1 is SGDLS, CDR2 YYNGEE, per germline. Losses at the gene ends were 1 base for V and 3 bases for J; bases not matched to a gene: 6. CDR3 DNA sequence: TGTGCCAGCAGCGTAACGGGACTAGCGGAGGGCTACGAGCAGTACTTC. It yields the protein CASSVTGLAEGYEQYF.

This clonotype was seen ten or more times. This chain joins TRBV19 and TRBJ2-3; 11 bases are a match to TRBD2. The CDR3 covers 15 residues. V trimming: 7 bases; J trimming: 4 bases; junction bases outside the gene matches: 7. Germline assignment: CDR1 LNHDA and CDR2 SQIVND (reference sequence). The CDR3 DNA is TGTGCCAGTAAATCTAGCGGGGGGACGGCAGATACGCAGTATTTT. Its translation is CASKSSGGTADTQYF.

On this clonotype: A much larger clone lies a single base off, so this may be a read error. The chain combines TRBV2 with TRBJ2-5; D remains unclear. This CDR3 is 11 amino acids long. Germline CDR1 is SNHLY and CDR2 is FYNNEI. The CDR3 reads CASTFQGTQYF. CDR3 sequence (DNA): TGTGCCAGCACTTTCCAAGGGACCCAGTACTTC.

The CDR3, as DNA: TGTGCCAGCACCCTGGTGGGCTCCTACGAGCAGTACTTC. Translating it yields CASTLVGSYEQYF. V and J are TRBV12-3 or TRBV12-4 and TRBJ2-7; no definite D call. This CDR3 has 13 residues. V gave up 7 bases and J gave up 0 bases, with 10 bases separating them.

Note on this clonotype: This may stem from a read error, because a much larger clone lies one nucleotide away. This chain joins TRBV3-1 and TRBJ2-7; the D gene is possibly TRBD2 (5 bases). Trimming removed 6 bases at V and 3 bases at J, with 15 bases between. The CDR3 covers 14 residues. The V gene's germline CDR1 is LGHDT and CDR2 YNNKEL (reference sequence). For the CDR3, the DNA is TGTGCCAGCAGACCGTTGGGAGCCGGCTACGAGCAGTACTTC. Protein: CASRPLGAGYEQYF.

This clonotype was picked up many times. CDR3 DNA sequence: TGCGCCAGCAGCTTGTTCCGCGGGAGGCGATCAGAATTGGAGACCCAGTACTTC. It encodes CASSLFRGRRSELETQYF. The gene calls are TRBV5-1 and TRBJ2-5, with TRBD2 identical over 8 bases. Germline V CDR1 and CDR2: SGHRS, YFSETQ. Germline trimming cut 1 base from V and 5 bases from J; bases unmatched to any gene: 16. The CDR3 runs to 18 residues.

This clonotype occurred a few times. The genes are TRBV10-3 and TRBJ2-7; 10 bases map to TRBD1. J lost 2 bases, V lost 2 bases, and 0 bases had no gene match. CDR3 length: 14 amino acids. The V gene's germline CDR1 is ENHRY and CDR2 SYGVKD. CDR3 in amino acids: CAISEGTGAYEQYF. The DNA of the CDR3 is TGTGCCATCAGTGAGGGGACAGGGGCCTACGAGCAGTACTTC.

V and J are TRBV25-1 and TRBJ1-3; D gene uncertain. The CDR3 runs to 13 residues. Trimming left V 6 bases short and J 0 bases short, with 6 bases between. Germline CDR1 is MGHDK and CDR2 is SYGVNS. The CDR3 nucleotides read TGTGCCAGCAGCACAACCTCTGGAAACACCATATATTTT. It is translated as CASSTTSGNTIYF.